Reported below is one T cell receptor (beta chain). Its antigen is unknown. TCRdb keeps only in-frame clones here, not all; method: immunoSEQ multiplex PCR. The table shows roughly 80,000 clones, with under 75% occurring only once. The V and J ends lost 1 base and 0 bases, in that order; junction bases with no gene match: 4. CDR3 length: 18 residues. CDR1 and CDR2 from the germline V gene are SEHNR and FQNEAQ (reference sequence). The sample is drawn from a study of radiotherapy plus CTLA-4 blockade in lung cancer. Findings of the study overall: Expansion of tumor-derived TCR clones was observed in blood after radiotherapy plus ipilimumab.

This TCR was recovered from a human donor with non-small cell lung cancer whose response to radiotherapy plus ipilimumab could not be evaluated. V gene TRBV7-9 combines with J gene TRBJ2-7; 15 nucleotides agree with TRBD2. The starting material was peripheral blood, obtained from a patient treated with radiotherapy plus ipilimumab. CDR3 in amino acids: CASSLGGLAGGPSYEQYF. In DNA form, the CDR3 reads TGTGCCAGCAGCTTAGGGGGACTAGCGGGGGGTCCCTCCTACGAGCAGTACTTC. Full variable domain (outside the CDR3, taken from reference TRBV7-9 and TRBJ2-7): DTGVSQNPRHKITKRGQNVTFRCDPISEHNRLYWYRQTLGQGPEFLTYFQNEAQLEKSRLLSDRFSAERPKGSFSTLEIQRTEQGDSAMYLCASSLGGLAGGPSYEQYFGPGTRLTVT.